The source of this TCR beta chain is a study of blood T cell repertoires in COVID-19. Study in general: Spain, Italy and the United States supplied samples that represented acute and convalescent COVID-19. In each case, the material was cDNA or gDNA derived from T cells, B-cell-depleted T cells, or PBMCs.

V shed 4 bases and J 7 bases; nucleotides not matched to a gene: 8. From germline, CDR1 is SGHTA and CDR2 FQGNSA. This CDR3 has 14 residues. In the study's own analysis: Reference gene primer amplification in the assay estimated nucleated cell counts. Profiling relied on immunoSEQ multiplex PCR, and the TCRdb table lists in-frame clones only, not all of them. V and J calls and clone size are as listed in that table; D and trimming were resolved from the DNA. The sample consists of 55,000 to 70,000 clones, roughly three quarters of them appearing once. Sequencing used peripheral blood. The genes are TRBV7-2 and TRBJ1-2; 8 bases line up with TRBD1. The sequence was collected from a man older than 75 with acute or convalescent COVID-19. Here the CDR3 reads CASSWAGTGSGYTF. The CDR3, as DNA: TGTGCCAGCAGCTGGGCCGGGACAGGCTCTGGCTACACCTTC.